The next 20 T cell receptor beta chains were all read from a single sample in a study of CD8 T cells in Susac syndrome. Roughly 0.45 to 1 ug RNA was reverse transcribed with random hexamers. TCRdb independently ran MiXCR on the immunoSEQ multiplex PCR reads; one entry per CDR3 protein. This sample yields some 76,000 distinct CDR3 sequences, of which around nine tenths are seen a single time; 0.5% to 0.6% belongs to the top ten. Sequenced input: CD8+ T cells from PBMCs. The receptors here all came from a human donor with multiple sclerosis.

The chain recombines TRBV7-2 with TRBJ2-7; D remains unclear. This CDR3 has 14 residues. Germline CDR1 SGHTA, CDR2 FQGNSA. V lost 5 bases and J 3 bases, leaving 14 bases between the germline ends. CDR3 bases: TGTGCCAGCAGCCCTCCAAGTTCTGGCTACGAGCAGTACTTC. It encodes CASSPPSSGYEQYF.

The rearrangement uses TRBV2 and TRBJ2-2; D gene ambiguous. V lost 7 bases and J lost 0, with 9 bases in between. The CDR3 contains 14 residues. From germline, CDR1 is SNHLY and CDR2 FYNNEI. The CDR3: CASKSDTNTGELFF. The CDR3 nucleotides read TGTGCCAGCAAGTCTGATACGAACACCGGGGAGCTGTTTTTT.

The chain joins TRBV11-2 to TRBJ2-3; 12 bases align to TRBD2. Germline lookup yields CDR1 SGHAT and CDR2 FQNNGV. Trimming removed 0 bases from V and 0 bases from J; junction bases left unmatched: 4. This CDR3 spans 18 amino acids. For the CDR3, the DNA is TGTGCCAGCAGCTTAGAACTAGCGGGAGGCCTCAGCACAGATACGCAGTATTTT. Its protein is CASSLELAGGLSTDTQYF.

The chain joins TRBV13 to TRBJ2-6; 8 bases map to TRBD1. After removal of 5 bases from V and 0 bases from J, the junction contained 3 bases not matched to a gene. The CDR3 loop spans 16 amino acids. Per the germline V gene, CDR1 is PRHDT and CDR2 is FYEKMQ (reference sequence). The CDR3 is CASSDRGLSGANVLTF. The DNA for the CDR3 is TGTGCCAGCAGCGACAGGGGACTCTCTGGGGCCAACGTCCTGACTTTC.

This chain connects TRBV25-1 to TRBJ2-2; 10 bases are shared with TRBD2. Germline CDR1 and CDR2: MGHDK and SYGVNS. This CDR3 comprises 15 residues. Trimming took 0 bases from V and 8 from J; bases not matched to a gene: 3. The CDR3 DNA reads as TGTGCCAGCAGTGAATACCTAGCGGGAGATGGGGAGCTGTTTTTT. Translation gives CASSEYLAGDGELFF.

The CDR3, as DNA: TGCAGTGCGTCTACAGGGGACGAGCAGTACTTC. Translation: CSASTGDEQYF. The rearrangement joins TRBV20-1 to TRBJ2-7, with 7 bases aligning to TRBD1. Germline assignment: CDR1 DFQATT and CDR2 SNEGSKA (reference sequence). The CDR3 consists of 11 residues. The V segment lost 6 bases and the J segment 5 bases; nucleotides outside the gene matches: 4.

The V call is TRBV9, the J call TRBJ2-2, with D perhaps TRBD2 (6 bases). Germline loops: CDR1 SGDLS, CDR2 YYNGEE. The CDR3 is made up of 15 amino acids. The V end lost 4 bases, the J end lost 5 bases, and 15 bases lay between the germline ends. Written as DNA, the CDR3 is TGTGCCAGCAGCATTTCAACGGAGGGGACCGGGGAGCTGTTTTTT. Protein sequence: CASSISTEGTGELFF.

This chain connects TRBV9 to TRBJ2-3; 7 nucleotides agree with TRBD2. The CDR3 covers 16 residues. Germline V gives CDR1 SGDLS, CDR2 YYNGEE. The V and J ends lost 3 bases and 4 bases, in that order; junction bases with no gene match: 11. CDR3 sequence (DNA): TGTGCCAGCAGCGCCCGATCGGGGGAGGGAGCAGATACGCAGTATTTT. It specifies CASSARSGEGADTQYF.

This rearrangement joins TRBV6-5 to TRBJ2-1; D might be TRBD1 or TRBD2, each matching 6 bases. The CDR3 length is 15 residues. The V and J ends lost 7 bases and 7 bases respectively, with 20 bases between them. Germline-derived CDR1 and CDR2 are MNHEY and SVGAGI. The CDR3 spells CASTDRRDMHNEQFF. The CDR3 DNA is TGTGCCAGCACCGACAGGCGGGACATGCATAATGAGCAGTTCTTC.

CDR3 sequence: CATSESQGNQPQHF. For the CDR3, the DNA is TGTGCCACCAGTGAGTCACAGGGAAATCAGCCCCAGCATTTT. The chain uses TRBV24-1 and TRBJ1-5; a possible D gene is TRBD1 (6 bases). Germline-derived CDR1 and CDR2 are KGHDR and SFDVKD. This CDR3 has 14 amino acids. The V end was cut by 4 bases, the J end by 4 bases, with 10 bases between.

The chain employs TRBV7-9 and TRBJ1-2; the D gene is possibly TRBD1 (5 bases). The CDR3 covers 16 residues. Trimming took 5 bases from V and 5 from J, leaving 21 bases between them. Germline V gene sequence: CDR1 SEHNR, CDR2 FQNEAQ (reference sequence). The CDR3 nucleotides read TGTGCCAGCAGCCCCGGACACTCCACTAGAGGATATGGCTACACCTTC. As protein: CASSPGHSTRGYGYTF.

The V gene is TRBV24-1, the J gene TRBJ1-2; no clear D gene. CDR1 and CDR2 (germline): KGHDR, SFDVKD. The CDR3 totals 12 residues. Trimming cost V 5 bases and J 4 bases, with 7 bases left between them. The CDR3 DNA sequence: TGTGCCACCAGTGGGGCGGGCTATGGCTACACCTTC. Its protein product is CATSGAGYGYTF.

The V and J genes are TRBV12-5 and TRBJ1-6; no firm D call. This CDR3 is 10 amino acids long. With 5 bases removed from V and 13 bases from J, the gap between germline ends came to 6 bases. Germline V lookup: CDR1 LGHNT, CDR2 FRNRAP. The CDR3 DNA is TGTGCTAGTGGTGCTTCCCCCCTCCACTTT. Translation gives CASGASPLHF.

The chain carries TRBV29-1 and TRBJ2-3; 8 bases are a match to TRBD2. The germline V gene has CDR1 SQVTM and CDR2 ANQGSEA. J was trimmed by 2 bases and V by 6 bases; bases with no gene match: 13. The CDR3 loop spans 16 amino acids. The CDR3: CSVDYIAGFDTDTQYF. The CDR3 DNA reads as TGCAGCGTAGATTATATAGCGGGATTCGACACAGATACGCAGTATTTT.

The chain recombines TRBV6-2 or TRBV6-3 with TRBJ1-5; D remains ambiguous. Germline CDR1 and CDR2: MNHEY and SVGEGT. This CDR3 comprises 11 residues. Trimming cost V 8 bases and J 5 bases, with 7 bases left between them. The CDR3 sequence is CASGFYQPQHF. For the CDR3, the DNA is TGTGCCAGCGGTTTTTATCAGCCCCAGCATTTT.

The rearrangement links TRBV28 to TRBJ2-7; no definite D call. This CDR3 has 14 amino acids. Trimming removed 3 bases from V and 3 bases from J, with 12 bases in between. Germline-derived CDR1 and CDR2 are MDHEN and SYDVKM. In nucleotides, the CDR3 is TGTGCCAGCAGTTTTAACTCCCGGATCTACGAGCAGTACTTC. It encodes CASSFNSRIYEQYF. Full variable domain (remainder filled in from reference TRBV28 and TRBJ2-7): DVKVTQSSRYLVKRTGEKVFLECVQDMDHENMFWYRQDPGLGLRLIYFSYDVKMKEKGDIPEGYSVSREKKERFSLILESASTNQTSMYLCASSFNSRIYEQYFGPGTRLTVT.

The genes are TRBV27 and TRBJ1-1, with 7 bases fitting TRBD1. The J segment lost 9 bases and the V segment lost 6 bases, leaving 10 bases of the junction unmatched. Per germline, CDR1 MNHEY and CDR2 SMNVEV (reference sequence). The length of the CDR3 is 13 residues. CDR3 sequence: CASSPQGQWKAFF. For the CDR3, the DNA is TGTGCCAGCAGCCCCCAGGGACAGTGGAAAGCTTTCTTT.

V is TRBV12-3 or TRBV12-4 and J is TRBJ1-5, with D hard to call. This CDR3 is 14 amino acids long. V was pared by 5 bases and J by 6 bases, with 14 bases between. The CDR3 is CASSPSGLGQPQHF. The CDR3 bases are TGTGCCAGCAGTCCCTCGGGGTTAGGTCAGCCCCAGCATTTT.

The rearrangement uses TRBV12-3 or TRBV12-4 and TRBJ2-5; D uncertain. This CDR3 region has 18 residues. Trimming pared 1 base from V and 2 bases from J, leaving 20 bases between. CDR3 coding DNA: TGTGCCAGCAGTTTAGGGGCTACTGGGGTGGTCAGACAAGAGACCCAGTACTTC. It translates to CASSLGATGVVRQETQYF.

The chain couples TRBV28 to TRBJ2-1; 12 bases map to TRBD2. Germline V gives CDR1 MDHEN, CDR2 SYDVKM. J was trimmed by 1 base and V by 7 bases; bases with no gene match: 5. CDR3 length equals 16 residues. CDR3 sequence reads: CASKLAGGPSYNEQFF. The CDR3 nucleotides read TGTGCCAGCAAACTAGCGGGGGGCCCATCCTACAATGAGCAGTTCTTC.